This T cell receptor (beta chain) appears in the sequencing data of a study of T-cell reconstitution after alpha-beta-depleted transplantation in children. This clonotype has a handful of counts. As it was prepared, the TCRbeta library received unique molecular identifiers. Each CDR3 protein is one row after TCRdb ran MiXCR on the PCR reads. The table includes 250,000 to 350,000 distinct CDR3 sequences, 9.5% to 10% detected once. Germline V gene sequence: CDR1 SGHRS, CDR2 YFSETQ. J was trimmed by 3 bases and V by 3 bases; bases with no gene match: 6. CDR3 length equals 15 residues. The sample consisted of PBMCs from the stem cell graft donor, taken from the stem cell graft. V is TRBV5-1 and J is TRBJ2-3; the match to TRBD2 covers 8 bases. This clonotype was obtained from a human donor who donated a stem cell graft to a child with SCID. Written as DNA, the CDR3 is TGCGCCAGCAGCTCGGGGGGGGGGCAGACAGATACGCAGTATTTT. It is translated as CASSSGGGQTDTQYF.